The 32 T cell receptor beta chains reported below all come from one sample, sequenced in a study of OX40 agonist ivuxolimab in advanced cancers. Here immunoSEQ multiplex PCR was the method, and the copy in TCRdb shows in-frame clones only, minus some. The sample carries 30,000 to 35,000 clones, roughly 79% recorded once. Sequenced material: CD4+ or CD8+ T cells sorted from blood, taken in a trial of the OX40 agonist ivuxolimab. Receptors were obtained from an adult with an advanced solid tumor such as melanoma, head and neck, liver or kidney cancer.

The gene calls are TRBV7-2 and TRBJ2-7, with D possibly being TRBD1 (6 bases). The germline gives CDR1 SGHTA, CDR2 FQGNSA. The CDR3 contains 13 residues. V was cut by 6 bases and J by 5 bases, with 14 bases left in between. Here the CDR3 reads CASRGQGVDEQYF. CDR3 DNA sequence: TGTGCCAGCAGGGGACAAGGGGTGGACGAGCAGTACTTC.

The V gene is TRBV7-9, the J gene TRBJ1-3; possibly TRBD1 for D (6 bases). The CDR3 covers 16 residues. CDR1 is SEHNR, CDR2 FQNEAQ, per germline (reference sequence). Deletions cut 1 base from V and 3 bases from J, with 13 bases between. CDR3 in DNA: TGTGCCAGCAGCTTAGGAGCGGGGGCGGTTGGAAACACCATATATTTT. Residues: CASSLGAGAVGNTIYF.

The chain combines TRBV5-4 with TRBJ2-1; D gene ambiguous. This CDR3 spans 15 amino acids. In germline, CDR1 is SGHNT, CDR2 YYREEE (reference sequence). The V gene lost 3 bases and the J gene lost 0 bases, with 10 bases spanning the gap. CDR3 coding DNA: TGTGCCAGCAGCTCCCGGTTGGGCTCCTACAATGAGCAGTTCTTC. Translating it yields CASSSRLGSYNEQFF.

This sequence joins TRBV7-9 and TRBJ1-1; unclear D gene. CDR3 length: 15 amino acids. The V gene lost 1 base and the J gene lost 1 base, with 10 bases spanning the gap. Germline V gives CDR1 SEHNR, CDR2 FQNEAQ (reference sequence). The CDR3 nucleotides are TGTGCCAGCAGCTTAGGGCCACAGCCGAACACTGAAGCTTTCTTT. Translating it yields CASSLGPQPNTEAFF.

V and J are TRBV5-8 and TRBJ2-7, with a tentative D call TRBD2 (6 bases). Per the germline V gene, CDR1 is SGHTS and CDR2 is YDEGEE. This CDR3 has 12 amino acids. The V end was cut by 4 bases, the J end by 10 bases, with 15 bases between. CDR3 bases: TGTGCCAGCAGCCAAGATATGACTAGTCAGTACTTC. As protein: CASSQDMTSQYF.

The chain uses TRBV18 and TRBJ1-2; D may be TRBD1 (5 bases). Germline V gene sequence: CDR1 KGHSH, CDR2 LQKENI. The CDR3 covers 14 residues. V shed 1 base and J shed 5 bases, with 11 bases lying between them. The DNA for the CDR3 is TGTGCCAGCTCACCACTGCCGACAGTGTATGGCTACACCTTC. This codes for CASSPLPTVYGYTF.

Points on this clone: Distinct nucleotide sequences in the sample also encode this CDR3. The rearrangement uses TRBV18 and TRBJ2-5; D uncertain. There are 12 residues in the CDR3. The germline V gene encodes CDR1 KGHSH and CDR2 LQKENI. Between the trimmed V and J ends, which lost 2 bases and 4 bases, there was a span of 5 bases. CDR3 sequence reads: CASSPTGETQYF. In DNA form, the CDR3 reads TGTGCCAGCTCACCAACTGGAGAGACCCAGTACTTC.

The CDR3 bases are TGTGCCAGTAGTTCGGACCTGGGGTCTGGAAACACCATATATTTT. This encodes CASSSDLGSGNTIYF. This rearrangement joins TRBV19 to TRBJ1-3, with D uncertain. Per the germline V gene, CDR1 is LNHDA and CDR2 is SQIVND (reference sequence). Trimming took off 5 bases at V and 1 base at J, with 12 bases between the two ends. The CDR3 sequence is 15 residues long.

This chain joins TRBV2 and TRBJ1-5; unclear D gene. CDR3 size: 15 residues. Deletions cut 4 bases from V and 1 base from J, with 11 bases between. Germline assignment: CDR1 SNHLY and CDR2 FYNNEI. Here the CDR3 reads CASSAQFLSNQPQHF. The CDR3 DNA reads as TGTGCCAGCAGTGCCCAGTTTTTGAGCAATCAGCCCCAGCATTTT.

In this sample, this clone turned up a few times. The chain is built from TRBV11-3 and TRBJ2-7; D is possibly TRBD2 (7 bases). Germline lookup yields CDR1 SGHNT and CDR2 YENEEA. V shed 5 bases and J shed 5 bases, with 13 bases lying between them. The CDR3 is made up of 13 amino acids. The DNA for the CDR3 is TGTGCCAGCAGCCGGGGGGCGAGCCACGAGCAGTACTTC. Its protein product is CASSRGASHEQYF. The full variable domain, in which reference TRBV11-3 and TRBJ2-7 provide the parts outside the CDR3, is EAGVVQSPRYKIIEKKQPVAFWCNPISGHNTLYWYLQNLGQGPELLIRYENEEAVDDSQLPKDRFSAERLKGVDSTLKIQPAELGDSAVYLCASSRGASHEQYFGPGTRLTVT.

This clone was picked up one time. V gene TRBV19 combines with J gene TRBJ2-2; D not resolved. This CDR3 is 15 amino acids long. Germline assignment: CDR1 LNHDA and CDR2 SQIVND (reference sequence). Trimming pared 0 bases from V and 5 bases from J, leaving 10 bases between. The CDR3 region is CASSIDPGVTGELFF. The CDR3 region has the DNA TGTGCCAGTAGTATAGATCCTGGGGTTACCGGGGAGCTGTTTTTT.

V usage is TRBV6-5 and J usage is TRBJ2-5, with TRBD2 matching 7 bases. V lost 5 bases, J lost 5 bases, and 5 bases stayed unmatched. CDR1 and CDR2 from the germline V gene are MNHEY and SVGAGI. The CDR3 is made up of 13 amino acids. CDR3 sequence: CASSREDWETQYF. The CDR3, as DNA: TGTGCCAGCAGTCGGGAGGATTGGGAGACCCAGTACTTC.

The J gene is TRBJ2-7, the V gene TRBV7-2; D tentatively reads TRBD1 or TRBD2 (5 bases each). Germline V CDR1 and CDR2: SGHTA, FQGNSA. V lost 4 bases to trimming and J lost 7 bases, with 14 bases between them. This CDR3 contains 13 residues. In DNA form, the CDR3 reads TGTGCCAGCAGCTCCGGGACCCTCCTGGAGCAGTACTTC. It is translated as CASSSGTLLEQYF.

This chain uses TRBV19 with TRBJ1-1; D is uncertain. The CDR3 totals 13 residues. The V and J ends lost 9 bases and 9 bases respectively, with 20 bases between them. CDR1 is LNHDA and CDR2 is SQIVND in the germline V gene (reference sequence). The CDR3 sequence: CASGPPDGPQAFF. Written as DNA, the CDR3 is TGTGCCAGCGGCCCCCCGGACGGTCCCCAAGCTTTCTTT.

The CDR3 protein is CASSQERVSVRAFF. The CDR3 DNA sequence: TGCGCCAGCAGCCAAGAGAGGGTAAGCGTTCGGGCTTTCTTT. The V call is TRBV4-3, the J call TRBJ1-1; D not resolved. V lost 0 bases and J lost 11, with 16 bases in between. Germline CDR1 is LGHNA and CDR2 is YSLEER. This CDR3 region has 14 residues.

The chain uses TRBV6-5 and TRBJ2-6; TRBD1 matches at 8 bases. The germline V gene has CDR1 MNHEY and CDR2 SVGAGI. Unmatched junction bases numbered 5, after V lost 4 bases and J lost 3 bases. The CDR3 sequence is 16 residues long. CDR3 loop: CASSSRRGRGANVLTF. The CDR3 DNA reads as TGTGCCAGCAGTTCCCGCAGGGGGCGTGGGGCCAACGTCCTGACTTTC.

This clone was seen just once. The rearrangement joins TRBV5-1 to TRBJ2-1; 9 nucleotides agree with TRBD2. This CDR3 contains 15 residues. Germline CDR1 reads SGHRS; CDR2 reads YFSETQ. V gave up 3 bases and J gave up 5 bases; unmatched junction bases: 6. The CDR3 region is CASSSGTSRNNEQFF. The CDR3 coding sequence is TGCGCCAGCAGCTCCGGGACTAGCAGAAACAATGAGCAGTTCTTC.

This chain links TRBV9 with TRBJ2-2; D is ambiguous. The germline V gene has CDR1 SGDLS and CDR2 YYNGEE. The CDR3 spans 15 residues. V gave up 0 bases and J gave up 0 bases, with 6 bases separating them. The chain's CDR3 is CASSVGVSNTGELFF. For the CDR3, the DNA is TGTGCCAGCAGCGTAGGCGTTTCGAACACCGGGGAGCTGTTTTTT.

This chain joins TRBV6-6 and TRBJ1-3; the D is unclear. This CDR3 is 13 amino acids long. Germline values: CDR1 MNHNY, CDR2 SVGAGI (reference sequence). Trimming cost V 2 bases and J 3 bases, with 5 bases left between them. In nucleotides, the CDR3 is TGTGCCAGCAGTTACGAGGGTGGAAACACCATATATTTT. The encoded protein is CASSYEGGNTIYF.

The table lists this clone with a count of one. The chain is built from TRBV27 and TRBJ2-1; D unclear. In germline, CDR1 is MNHEY, CDR2 SMNVEV (reference sequence). V lost 3 bases and J 7 bases, leaving 7 bases between the germline ends. CDR3 length equals 12 residues. CDR3: CASSFRQNEQFF. The CDR3 coding sequence is TGTGCCAGCAGTTTCCGGCAAAATGAGCAGTTCTTC.

This clone was seen only once. The V and J genes are TRBV15 and TRBJ1-3; no clear D gene. Germline lookup yields CDR1 LNHNV and CDR2 YYDKDF (reference sequence). The CDR3 extends over 15 amino acids. The germline V and J ends were trimmed by 0 bases and 1 base, with 7 bases remaining between them. The CDR3: CATSRDIGSGNTIYF. The CDR3 DNA is TGTGCCACCAGCAGAGATATAGGTTCTGGAAACACCATATATTTT.

The chain employs TRBV5-6 and TRBJ2-1, with 7 nucleotides matching TRBD1. The germline V gene has CDR1 SGHDT and CDR2 YYEEEE. The CDR3 is made up of 14 amino acids. Trimming removed 4 bases from V and 4 bases from J; junction bases left unmatched: 5. CDR3 protein: CASSTGTAYNEQFF. In DNA, the CDR3 is TGTGCCAGCAGCACCGGGACAGCATACAATGAGCAGTTCTTC. Complete variable domain (other parts from reference TRBV5-6 and TRBJ2-1): DAGVTQSPTHLIKTRGQQVTLRCSPKSGHDTVSWYQQALGQGPQFIFQYYEEEERQRGNFPDRFSGHQFPNYSSELNVNALLLGDSALYLCASSTGTAYNEQFFGPGTRLTVL.

The chain is built from TRBV7-3 and TRBJ2-1; D unresolved. The CDR3 totals 14 residues. Germline V lookup: CDR1 SGHTA, CDR2 FQGTGA. V was trimmed by 0 bases and J by 3 bases, leaving 6 bases between them. CDR3 DNA: TGTGCCAGCAGCTTAACGGTCGACTACAATGAGCAGTTCTTC. As protein: CASSLTVDYNEQFF.

This clone showed up just once. The chain combines TRBV5-6 with TRBJ2-5; TRBD1 matches at 7 bases. V lost 1 base to trimming and J lost 2 bases; unmatched junction nucleotides: 5. This CDR3 spans 15 amino acids. The germline V gene encodes CDR1 SGHDT and CDR2 YYEEEE. The CDR3 sequence is CASSLYRGYQETQYF. The CDR3 DNA reads as TGTGCCAGCAGCTTGTACAGGGGATATCAAGAGACCCAGTACTTC.

CDR3 DNA sequence: TGCGCCAGCAGCTTTGGGACAGGGAGACCCTACGAGCAGTACTTC. Translated: CASSFGTGRPYEQYF. This rearrangement joins TRBV5-1 to TRBJ2-7; 9 bases line up with TRBD1. With V trimmed by 2 bases and J by 2 bases, 5 bases remained unmatched. The CDR3 runs to 15 residues. The germline CDR1 and CDR2 sequences are SGHRS and YFSETQ.

This chain uses TRBV28 with TRBJ2-2, with D perhaps matching TRBD2 (7 bases). The CDR3 extends over 17 amino acids. Germline V gene data show CDR1 as MDHEN and CDR2 as SYDVKM. The V gene lost 5 bases and the J gene lost 2 bases, with 18 bases spanning the gap. CDR3 sequence: CASSLGRGGANTGELFF. DNA for the CDR3: TGTGCCAGCAGTCTTGGGAGGGGGGGGGCTAACACCGGGGAGCTGTTTTTT.

The J gene is TRBJ1-4, the V gene TRBV6-1; D gene ambiguous. Trimming removed 5 bases at V and 7 bases at J, with 14 bases between. The CDR3 sequence is 14 residues long. The germline CDR1 and CDR2 sequences are MNHNS and SASEGT. For the CDR3, the DNA is TGTGCCAGCAGTCTCGGAACAGATTCTGAAAAACTGTTTTTT. Amino acids: CASSLGTDSEKLFF.

This clone was seen a few times. This chain uses TRBV10-3 with TRBJ2-2; 10 bases agree with TRBD1. This CDR3 spans 15 amino acids. J was trimmed by 7 bases and V by 6 bases; bases with no gene match: 8. Germline V gene sequence: CDR1 ENHRY, CDR2 SYGVKD. The CDR3: CAIRPGQGWVGELFF. The CDR3 bases are TGTGCCATCAGGCCGGGACAGGGGTGGGTCGGGGAGCTGTTTTTT.

V gene TRBV30 combines with J gene TRBJ1-2; 11 bases are shared with TRBD1. This CDR3 is 16 amino acids long. Trimming at V came to 3 bases and at J to 2 bases, leaving 8 bases not matched to a gene. The germline V gene encodes CDR1 GTSNPN and CDR2 SVGIG (reference sequence). In DNA, the CDR3 is TGTGCCTGGAGACCCAAATGGGACAGGGGGAACTATGGCTACACCTTC. Protein product: CAWRPKWDRGNYGYTF.

This clone came up once. Sequence at one end of the junction differs from germline and may be a read error. CDR3 nucleotide sequence: TGTGCCAGCAGGTCACTCCCAGGGGTGGAAGCCTTC. Its protein product is CASRSLPGVEAF. The V and J genes are TRBV27 and TRBJ1-2, with TRBD1 as a possible D gene (6 bases). Germline loops: CDR1 MNHEY, CDR2 SMNVEV (reference sequence). This CDR3 region has 12 residues.

This rearrangement joins TRBV2 to TRBJ2-1; D is unclear. The ends were cut back, 8 bases at V and 3 bases at J, with 5 bases in the middle. CDR3 size: 11 residues. The germline gives CDR1 SNHLY, CDR2 FYNNEI. The CDR3 bases are TGTGCCAGCGAAGTCTACAATGAGCAGTTCTTC. It translates to CASEVYNEQFF.

V is TRBV27 and J is TRBJ2-1; 9 bases are a match to TRBD1. The CDR3 is 14 amino acids. With V trimmed by 1 base and J by 8 bases, 3 bases remained unmatched. Germline V CDR1 and CDR2: MNHEY, SMNVEV (reference sequence). CDR3 DNA sequence: TGTGCCAGCAGTTTATACAGGGGGCAAGATGAGCAGTTCTTC. Its translation: CASSLYRGQDEQFF.